This entry lists 20 T cell receptor beta chains sequenced from one sample in a study of blood T cell repertoires in COVID-19 (dated by TCRdb to between 2020 and 2021). The protocol used for the library was the immunoSEQ multiplex PCR assay. TCRdb limited this immuneACCESS table to in-frame rearrangements with V and J called. A share of clones is missing; checked studies link under half to unresolved V genes, and the rest is unexplained. This sample holds 150,000 to 200,000 clones; roughly nine tenths were observed only once. Jointly, the top ten make up roughly a sixth of the sample. Material for sequencing was peripheral blood. All receptors come from a man aged 55 to 70 with active or convalescent COVID-19.

This chain connects TRBV10-2 to TRBJ1-5; D gene uncertain. V was pared by 3 bases and J by 5 bases, with 8 bases between. The CDR3 extends over 13 amino acids. CDR1 is WSHSY and CDR2 is SAAADI in the germline V gene. Here the CDR3 DNA reads TGCGCCAGCAGTGATTTGGGCCATCAGCCCCAGCATTTT. It encodes CASSDLGHQPQHF.

The chain joins TRBV20-1 to TRBJ1-1, with 10 bases fitting TRBD1. Germline V gives CDR1 DFQATT, CDR2 SNEGSKA (reference sequence). Unmatched junction bases numbered 6, after V lost 3 bases and J lost 5 bases. The CDR3 totals 14 residues. Written as DNA, the CDR3 is TGCAGTGCTAGTACGGGACAGGGGTTTACTGAAGCTTTCTTT. Translated, it gives CSASTGQGFTEAFF.

This chain connects TRBV10-2 to TRBJ2-7; the match to TRBD1 covers 8 bases. Germline CDR1 and CDR2: WSHSY and SAAADI. The trim removed 0 bases at V and 3 bases at J, leaving 1 base unmatched. The CDR3 runs 14 residues. The CDR3 nucleotides read TGCGCCAGCAGTGAGTCCAGGGGGCACTACGAGCAGTACTTC. It specifies CASSESRGHYEQYF.

This rearrangement joins TRBV6-5 to TRBJ2-2; maybe TRBD2 (6 bases). The V end was cut by 8 bases, the J end by 0 bases, with 10 bases between. Germline values: CDR1 MNHEY, CDR2 SVGAGI. The CDR3 spans 14 residues. CDR3 in amino acids: CASGGLTNTGELFF. In nucleotides, the CDR3 is TGTGCCAGCGGGGGACTTACGAACACCGGGGAGCTGTTTTTT.

The chain uses TRBV5-1 and TRBJ2-1; 16 bases are shared with TRBD2. The V and J ends lost 5 bases and 9 bases, in that order; junction bases with no gene match: 5. Germline V gene data show CDR1 as SGHRS and CDR2 as YFSETQ. The CDR3 is 15 residues long. CDR3 nucleotide sequence: TGCGCCAGCAGTCCTGGGACTAGCGGGAGGGGTGAGCAGTTCTTC. This sequence encodes CASSPGTSGRGEQFF.

V is TRBV4-2 and J is TRBJ1-6; D perhaps matches TRBD1 (5 bases). Germline V lookup: CDR1 LGHNA, CDR2 YNFKEQ. V was cut by 0 bases and J by 9 bases, with 12 bases left in between. This CDR3 is 15 amino acids long. The chain's CDR3 is CASSQEAAQGSPLHF. The CDR3 DNA follows: TGTGCCAGCAGCCAAGAGGCGGCCCAGGGTTCACCCCTCCACTTT.

The genes are TRBV19 and TRBJ2-7, with a weak D call TRBD1 (6 bases). With 6 bases removed from V and 2 bases from J, the gap between germline ends came to 14 bases. The CDR3 is 14 amino acids. From germline, CDR1 is LNHDA and CDR2 SQIVND (reference sequence). The CDR3 DNA reads as TGTGCCAGTAGAGGCCGGGACATCGCCTACGAGCAGTACTTC. It encodes CASRGRDIAYEQYF.

The chain carries TRBV18 and TRBJ1-6; maybe TRBD1 (5 bases). The V end lost 2 bases, the J end lost 7 bases, and 15 bases lay between the germline ends. CDR1 is KGHSH and CDR2 is LQKENI in the germline V gene. The CDR3 consists of 16 residues. The CDR3 DNA is TGTGCCAGCTCACCATTATCAGGCGGGGGGAATTCACCCCTCCACTTT. It codes for CASSPLSGGGNSPLHF. Full variable domain (rest looked up from reference TRBV18 and TRBJ1-6): NAGVMQNPRHLVRRRGQEARLRCSPMKGHSHVYWYRQLPEEGLKFMVYLQKENIIDESGMPKERFSAEFPKEGPSILRIQQVVRGDSAAYFCASSPLSGGGNSPLHFGNGTRLTVT.

J is TRBJ2-7 and V is TRBV3-1 (or the pseudogene TRBV3-2); tentatively, D is TRBD2 (6 bases). CDR3 size: 15 residues. The germline V gene has CDR1 LGHDT and CDR2 YNNKEL (reference sequence). Trimming took 4 bases from V and 2 from J, leaving 15 bases between them. CDR3 sequence: CASSPLAGNPYEQYF. DNA for the CDR3: TGTGCCAGCAGCCCACTAGCTGGGAACCCCTACGAGCAGTACTTC.

The chain carries TRBV18 and TRBJ2-1; TRBD1 matches at 7 bases. V lost 4 bases, J lost 6 bases, and 12 bases stayed unmatched. Germline V gene lookup returns CDR1 KGHSH and CDR2 LQKENI. The CDR3 is 16 amino acids. The CDR3 reads CASSLVPGQQTNEQFF. CDR3 nucleotide sequence: TGTGCCAGCTCACTTGTACCGGGACAGCAGACCAATGAGCAGTTCTTC.

The chain carries TRBV15 and TRBJ2-4; 15 bases are shared with TRBD2. The CDR3 is 20 amino acids. V gave up 1 base and J gave up 1 base; unmatched junction bases: 8. Per germline, CDR1 LNHNV and CDR2 YYDKDF (reference sequence). The CDR3 DNA is TGTGCCACCAGCAGAGGGACTAGCGGGAGGGCCTCTGGGGCCAAAAACATTCAGTACTTC. It codes for CATSRGTSGRASGAKNIQYF.

CDR3: CASSLGAGGPYEQYF. The CDR3 DNA is TGTGCCAGCAGCTTAGGAGCGGGGGGCCCCTACGAGCAGTACTTC. This rearrangement joins TRBV11-1 to TRBJ2-7; 9 nucleotides agree with TRBD2. The ends lost 1 base at V and 2 bases at J; junction bases unmatched: 3. Germline CDR1 is SGHAT and CDR2 is FQDESV (reference sequence). This CDR3 spans 15 amino acids.

The genes are TRBV10-3 and TRBJ2-6; TRBD1 aligns across 9 bases. Germline V lookup: CDR1 ENHRY, CDR2 SYGVKD. The CDR3 is 16 amino acids. V was pared by 10 bases and J by 2 bases, with 9 bases of the junction left unmatched. CDR3 nucleotides: TGTGCCACCAGGCCCACAGGGGGCCCTGGGGCCAACGTCCTGACTTTC. As protein: CATRPTGGPGANVLTF.

V and J are TRBV19 and TRBJ1-6, with TRBD1 identical over 8 bases. Germline CDR1 is LNHDA and CDR2 is SQIVND (reference sequence). CDR3 length: 15 residues. With V trimmed by 6 bases and J by 4 bases, 5 bases remained unmatched. CDR3 in amino acids: CASRGDRRYNSPLHF. For the CDR3, the DNA is TGTGCCAGTAGGGGGGACAGGAGGTATAATTCACCCCTCCACTTT. Full variable domain (rest looked up from reference TRBV19 and TRBJ1-6): DGGITQSPKYLFRKEGQNVTLSCEQNLNHDAMYWYRQDPGQGLRLIYYSQIVNDFQKGDIAEGYSVSREKKESFPLTVTSAQKNPTAFYLCASRGDRRYNSPLHFGNGTRLTVT.

This clone was recorded only once. The rearrangement uses TRBV11-2 and TRBJ2-2; D may be TRBD2 (6 bases). CDR1 is SGHAT and CDR2 is FQNNGV in the germline V gene. V was trimmed by 2 bases and J by 8 bases, leaving 12 bases between them. There are 14 residues in the CDR3. The CDR3 coding sequence is TGTGCCAGCAGCTTAAGGGACTCTGCAGGGGAGCTGTTTTTT. Translated: CASSLRDSAGELFF.

The CDR3 region is CASSSPQGNTEAFF. The CDR3 nucleotides read TGTGCCAGCAGCTCCCCCCAGGGGAACACTGAAGCTTTCTTT. V is TRBV7-2 and J is TRBJ1-1, with D perhaps TRBD1 (5 bases). This CDR3 comprises 14 residues. The V and J ends lost 4 bases and 1 base respectively, with 10 bases between them. Germline V gene lookup returns CDR1 SGHTA and CDR2 FQGNSA.

The V and J genes are TRBV2 and TRBJ1-5; TRBD1 matches at 8 bases. The V segment lost 5 bases and the J segment 6 bases; nucleotides outside the gene matches: 3. CDR1 is SNHLY, CDR2 FYNNEI, per germline. The CDR3 spans 13 residues. The chain's CDR3 is CASSPTGGQPQHF. DNA for the CDR3: TGTGCCAGCAGTCCTACAGGGGGTCAGCCCCAGCATTTT.

V and J are TRBV28 and TRBJ1-5, with D possibly being TRBD1 (6 bases). V dropped 5 bases and J dropped 4 bases, with 12 bases sitting between them. The CDR3 runs 14 residues. Germline CDR1 reads MDHEN; CDR2 reads SYDVKM. The DNA of the CDR3 is TGTGCCAGCAGTCCGGGACACCCGAATCAGCCCCAGCATTTT. The encoded protein is CASSPGHPNQPQHF.

The V and J genes are TRBV18 and TRBJ2-2; 16 bases are a match to TRBD2. The J segment lost 4 bases and the V segment lost 0 bases, leaving 5 bases of the junction unmatched. Germline CDR1 reads KGHSH; CDR2 reads LQKENI. The CDR3 sequence is 19 residues long. The CDR3 loop is CASSPPGLAGGPATGELFF. The CDR3 nucleotides read TGTGCCAGCTCACCACCGGGACTAGCGGGAGGGCCTGCCACCGGGGAGCTGTTTTTT. Filled out from reference TRBV18 and TRBJ2-2, the complete variable domain reads NAGVMQNPRHLVRRRGQEARLRCSPMKGHSHVYWYRQLPEEGLKFMVYLQKENIIDESGMPKERFSAEFPKEGPSILRIQQVVRGDSAAYFCASSPPGLAGGPATGELFFGEGSRLTVL.

The rearrangement joins TRBV3-1 (or the pseudogene TRBV3-2) to TRBJ2-2; a weak D match, TRBD2 (6 bases). Germline CDR1 and CDR2: LGHDT and YNNKEL (reference sequence). The V end was cut by 0 bases, the J end by 5 bases, with 13 bases between. CDR3 size: 16 residues. The CDR3 nucleotides are TGTGCCAGCAGCCAAGACTCCGGGACTCGAACCGGGGAGCTGTTTTTT. Protein product: CASSQDSGTRTGELFF.